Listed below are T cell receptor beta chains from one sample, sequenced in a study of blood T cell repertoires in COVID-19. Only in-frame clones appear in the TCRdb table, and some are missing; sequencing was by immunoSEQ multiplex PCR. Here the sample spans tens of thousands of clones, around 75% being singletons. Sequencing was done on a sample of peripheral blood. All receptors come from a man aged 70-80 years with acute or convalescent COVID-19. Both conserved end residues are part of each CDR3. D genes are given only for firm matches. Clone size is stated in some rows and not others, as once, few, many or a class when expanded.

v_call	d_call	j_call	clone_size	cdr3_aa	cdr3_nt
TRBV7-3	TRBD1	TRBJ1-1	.	CASSSGTGNTEAFF	TGTGCCAGCAGCTCCGGGACAGGGAACACTGAAGCTTTCTTT
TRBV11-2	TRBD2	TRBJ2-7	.	CASSLLAGGSPRFAYEQYF	TGTGCCAGCAGCTTACTAGCGGGAGGGTCCCCAAGGTTCGCCTACGAGCAGTACTTC
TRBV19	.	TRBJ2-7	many	CATSSLSEQYF	TGTGCCACCTCGTCTCTCTCCGAGCAGTACTTC
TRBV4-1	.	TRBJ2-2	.	CASSQVSGTLGANTGELFF	TGCGCCAGCAGCCAAGTATCTGGCACATTAGGGGCGAACACCGGGGAGCTGTTTTTT
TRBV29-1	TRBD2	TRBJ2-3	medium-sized	CSVVARGATDTQYF	TGCAGCGTTGTCGCGCGGGGGGCCACAGATACGCAGTATTTT
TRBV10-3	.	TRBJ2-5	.	CAISDQSGGETQYF	TGTGCCATCAGTGATCAGAGCGGAGGAGAGACCCAGTACTTC
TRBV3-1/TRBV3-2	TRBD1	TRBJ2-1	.	CASSPVPGQGDSGSYNEQFF	TGTGCCAGCAGCCCTGTTCCGGGACAGGGGGATTCGGGGTCCTACAATGAGCAGTTCTTC
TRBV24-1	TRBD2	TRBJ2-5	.	CATSDKRLAQETQYF	TGTGCCACCAGTGATAAGAGACTAGCGCAAGAGACCCAGTACTTC
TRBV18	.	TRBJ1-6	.	CASSPLGGSSSYNSPLHF	TGTGCCAGCTCACCTCTCGGGGGGTCTAGCTCCTATAATTCACCCCTCCACTTT
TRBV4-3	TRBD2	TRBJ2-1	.	CASSQGLAGYNEQFF	TGCGCCAGCAGCCAAGGACTAGCGGGATACAATGAGCAGTTCTTC
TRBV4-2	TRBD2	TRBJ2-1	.	CASRSTGGGYNEQFF	TGTGCCAGCAGGTCGACTGGCGGGGGGTACAATGAGCAGTTCTTC
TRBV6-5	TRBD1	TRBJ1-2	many	CASSRDRGAGYTF	TGTGCCAGCAGTAGGGACAGGGGCGCCGGCTACACCTTC
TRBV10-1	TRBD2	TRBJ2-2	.	CASSEGEGWLLADTGELFF	TGCGCCAGCAGTGAAGGGGAGGGTTGGTTACTAGCGGACACCGGGGAGCTGTTTTTT